This TCR beta chain comes out of a study of blood T cell repertoires in COVID-19 (dated by TCRdb to between 2020 and 2021). Looking at the study overall: Samples covering the acute and convalescent phases of COVID-19 were provided by collaborators in the United States, Italy and Spain. The repertoires were made available in a free public database intended to serve as a resource for research on the immune response to SARS-CoV-2. Subjects who had been exposed to COVID-19, were actively infected with it, or had recovered from it provided the deeply sampled blood TCRbeta repertoires that made up the dataset. The sample metadata nearly always contained a de-identified subject ID, COVID-19 status, age in years and sex. The material from the prospective study consisted of cDNA or gDNA derived from T cells, B-cell-depleted T cells, or PBMCs. Where available, HLA class I and class II types were taken from metadata supplied by the sample provider and were not determined by assay-based typing. The samples were drawn from two sources: the first 160 participants of the ongoing ImmuneRACE study, and 1,000 to 1,500 subjects contributed by 6 global collaborators.

The full study reports these points: The quantity of clinical and demographic metadata differed by source and by participant and was supplied without curation.

Concerning this clone itself: Its antigen is still unknown. The sample holds no much larger clone one base away, and base qualities are not on file.

V is shortened by 3 bases, J by 6 bases, and the region joining them spans 18 bases. The CDR3 spans 16 residues, from the cysteine through the phenylalanine. CDR3 DNA only is kept here, 48 bases in frame from base 1. The germline V gene sets CDR1 to SGDLS and CDR2 to YYNGEE. TCRbeta CDR3 regions were amplified from genomic DNA using the immunoSEQ Assay, a bias-controlled multiplex PCR. In the paper's pipeline: Nucleated cell counts per sample were estimated from amplification of reference gene primers within the assay. To quantify the absolute abundance of each unique TCRbeta CDR3 rearrangement, sequence reads were collapsed and filtered. For each sample, productive Simpson clonality was calculated as the square root of Simpson's diversity index over productive rearrangements. TCRdb mirrors the immuneACCESS table, restricted to in-frame sequences. Some clones are absent from its copies; in checked studies, under half trace to an unresolved V gene, and the reason for the others is unknown. V and J calls and clone size are as listed in that table; D and trimming were resolved from the DNA. The sample table contains roughly 200,000 clones; only one count was recorded for around 95% of them. The leading ten clones occupy roughly 0.76% of the sample.

One collaborating source in Seattle enrolled patients while the patients were actively infected and followed the patients over time throughout the course of disease. Whole blood was collected in K2EDTA tubes by collaborating institutions according to the institutions' own protocols. Collaborator samples were shipped for TCRbeta analysis as frozen whole blood, isolated PBMCs, or DNA extracted from either sample type. The clonotype originates from a young man with COVID-19, enrolled during active disease. Sequencing input: peripheral blood. This sequence uses TRBV9 and TRBJ2-2; TRBD1 is a weak D gene call, 7 bases matching. The base sequence is TGTGCCAGCAGCGCAAGGGGGGACAGTTCGGCCGGGGAGCTGTTTTTT. Protein translation: CASSARGDSSAGELFF.